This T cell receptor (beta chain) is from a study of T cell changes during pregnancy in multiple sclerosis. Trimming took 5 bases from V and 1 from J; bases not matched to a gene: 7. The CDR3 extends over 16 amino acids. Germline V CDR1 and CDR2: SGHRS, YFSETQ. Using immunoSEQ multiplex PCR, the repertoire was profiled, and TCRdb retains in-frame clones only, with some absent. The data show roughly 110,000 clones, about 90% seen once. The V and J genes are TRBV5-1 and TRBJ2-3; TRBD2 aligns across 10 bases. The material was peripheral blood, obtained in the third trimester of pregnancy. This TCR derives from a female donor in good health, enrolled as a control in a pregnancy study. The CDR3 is CASRGSGGSRTDTQYF. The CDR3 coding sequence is TGCGCCAGCAGGGGTAGCGGGGGGTCCCGCACAGATACGCAGTATTTT.